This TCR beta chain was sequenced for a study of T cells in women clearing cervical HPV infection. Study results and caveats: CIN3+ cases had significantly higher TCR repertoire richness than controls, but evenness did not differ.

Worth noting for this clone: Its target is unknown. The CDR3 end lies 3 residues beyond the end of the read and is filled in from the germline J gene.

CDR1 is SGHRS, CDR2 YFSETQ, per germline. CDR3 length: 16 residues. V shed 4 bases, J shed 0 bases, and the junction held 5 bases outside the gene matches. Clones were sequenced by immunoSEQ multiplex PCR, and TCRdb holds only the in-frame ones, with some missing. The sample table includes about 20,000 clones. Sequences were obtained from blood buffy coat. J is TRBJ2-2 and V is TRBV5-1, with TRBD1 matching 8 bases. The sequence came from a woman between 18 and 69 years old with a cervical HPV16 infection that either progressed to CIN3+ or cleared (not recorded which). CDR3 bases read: TGCGCCAGCAGCAGACAGGGGTTCGCGAACACCGGGGAG. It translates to CASSRQGFANTGE. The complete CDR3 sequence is CASSRQGFANTGELFF.